The 30 T cell receptor beta chains reported below all come from one sample, sequenced in a study of T cell repertoires in cytomegalovirus infection. TCRdb used MiXCR to reprocess the reads, holding one entry per CDR3 protein. The sample carries 630,000 or so distinct CDR3 sequences, roughly 24% recorded once. The sample taken for sequencing was CD8+ T cells from PBMCs. Receptors were obtained from a human donor in good health (CMV status not recorded). Some clones in this sample may be carry-over from other donors' samples.

This clonotype was counted at least ten times. The gene calls are TRBV19 and TRBJ1-1; TRBD1 matches at 11 bases. Germline trimming cut 8 bases from V and 6 bases from J; bases unmatched to any gene: 5. Germline V gene data show CDR1 as LNHDA and CDR2 as SQIVND (reference sequence). The CDR3 consists of 13 residues. CDR3 nucleotide sequence: TGTGCCAGTGCTCCGGGACAGGGGGCTGAAGCTTTCTTT. Protein sequence: CASAPGQGAEAFF.

This clonotype was picked up a small number of times. This chain connects TRBV4-3 to TRBJ1-6; D is ambiguous. The germline V and J ends were trimmed by 3 bases and 10 bases, with 10 bases remaining between them. In germline, CDR1 is LGHNA, CDR2 YSLEER. This CDR3 contains 13 residues. This CDR3 is CASSQAFLSPLHF. In DNA, the CDR3 is TGCGCCAGCAGCCAGGCCTTCCTATCACCCCTCCACTTT.

This chain's CDR3 is CASSTGTGGTGELFF. In DNA form, the CDR3 reads TGCGCCAGCAGCACCGGGACAGGGGGTACCGGGGAGCTGTTTTTT. The V call is TRBV5-1, the J call TRBJ2-2; 11 bases line up with TRBD1. V trimming: 4 bases; J trimming: 5 bases; junction bases outside the gene matches: 4. Per the germline V gene, CDR1 is SGHRS and CDR2 is YFSETQ. The CDR3 has 15 residues.

V and J are TRBV15 and TRBJ2-7; D is uncertain. The CDR3 is made up of 14 amino acids. The germline V and J ends were trimmed by 5 bases and 5 bases, with 16 bases remaining between them. Per germline, CDR1 LNHNV and CDR2 YYDKDF (reference sequence). CDR3 sequence (DNA): TGTGCCACCAGCCCGGCAGGTCAAGTCGACGAGCAGTACTTC. Its translation: CATSPAGQVDEQYF.

There are a few counts of this clonotype. The chain links TRBV29-1 to TRBJ2-7; 9 bases are shared with TRBD1. The CDR3 consists of 15 residues. Trimming took 0 bases from V and 0 from J; bases not matched to a gene: 3. The germline gives CDR1 SQVTM, CDR2 ANQGSEA. CDR3 DNA sequence: TGCAGCGTTGAAGATGCGACAGGGGGCTCCTACGAGCAGTACTTC. The encoded protein is CSVEDATGGSYEQYF.

This clonotype has ten or more counts. The chain combines TRBV5-5 with TRBJ2-5, with TRBD2 identical over 7 bases. Germline loops: CDR1 SGHKS, CDR2 YYEKEE (reference sequence). V lost 0 bases to trimming and J lost 1 base; unmatched junction nucleotides: 3. This CDR3 spans 15 amino acids. The CDR3 nucleotides are TGTGCCAGCAGCTTGGGAGCGGGGCGCCAAGAGACCCAGTACTTC. It specifies CASSLGAGRQETQYF.

The chain combines TRBV2 with TRBJ2-1, with D perhaps matching TRBD2 (5 bases). The ends were cut back, 5 bases at V and 4 bases at J, with 15 bases in the middle. In germline, CDR1 is SNHLY, CDR2 FYNNEI. This CDR3 comprises 15 residues. This chain's CDR3 is CASSPQETGYNEQFF. CDR3 nucleotide sequence: TGTGCCAGCAGTCCCCAGGAGACGGGGTACAATGAGCAGTTCTTC.

V and J are TRBV7-3 and TRBJ2-3; D gene uncertain. The CDR3 totals 14 residues. From germline, CDR1 is SGHTA and CDR2 FQGTGA. Trimming removed 5 bases at V and 3 bases at J, with 12 bases between. This CDR3 is CASSLTARTDTQYF. Here the CDR3 DNA reads TGTGCCAGCAGCCTTACCGCGAGGACAGATACGCAGTATTTT.

The genes are TRBV6-1 and TRBJ1-2; possible D gene TRBD1, 5 bases. The CDR3 sequence is 14 residues long. CDR1 and CDR2 from the germline V gene are MNHNS and SASEGT. V lost 8 bases, J lost 4 bases, and 17 bases lay in between. The CDR3 DNA follows: TGTGCCAGCTCCGCAGGGTTGGGATTCTATGGCTACACCTTC. It codes for CASSAGLGFYGYTF.

This clonotype was counted between two and nine times. V and J are TRBV7-9 and TRBJ1-2, with unresolved D. The CDR3 has 12 residues. Germline CDR1 SEHNR, CDR2 FQNEAQ (reference sequence). V dropped 7 bases and J dropped 7 bases, with 13 bases sitting between them. The CDR3 protein is CASTKQTPGYTF. The CDR3 nucleotides read TGTGCCAGCACCAAGCAAACACCTGGCTACACCTTC.

The rearrangement joins TRBV10-1 to TRBJ2-5; the D gene is possibly TRBD1 (5 bases). Germline CDR1 WNHNN, CDR2 SYGVQD (reference sequence). Between the trimmed V and J ends, which lost 3 bases and 5 bases, there was a span of 10 bases. This CDR3 region has 13 residues. Written as DNA, the CDR3 is TGCGCCAGCAGTGAAAGGGGCGGTGAGACCCAGTACTTC. Amino acids: CASSERGGETQYF.

This clonotype turned up a few times. Here the CDR3 DNA reads TGTGCCAGCAGCTCTAGCTGGGGCAATCAGCCCCAGCATTTT. It encodes CASSSSWGNQPQHF. The V and J genes are TRBV7-6 and TRBJ1-5; no clear D. Trimming stripped 4 bases from V and 2 bases from J, with 9 bases between. Germline V gives CDR1 SGHVS, CDR2 FNYEAQ. The CDR3 has 14 amino acids.

A few counts support this clonotype. J is TRBJ2-5 and V is TRBV6-6; D perhaps matches TRBD2 (5 bases). Trimming pared 4 bases from V and 5 bases from J, leaving 14 bases between. The CDR3 has 14 residues. The germline V gene has CDR1 MNHNY and CDR2 SVGAGI (reference sequence). The CDR3: CASSSLLPGETQYF. Here the CDR3 DNA reads TGTGCCAGCAGTTCACTCTTACCGGGGGAGACCCAGTACTTC.

The V and J genes are TRBV4-1 and TRBJ2-1, with D possibly matching TRBD1 (5 bases). The germline CDR1 and CDR2 sequences are MGHRA and YSYEKL. The CDR3 has 15 residues. V gave up 3 bases and J gave up 7 bases, with 16 bases separating them. Here the CDR3 reads CASSQGQNSRNEQFF. Written as DNA, the CDR3 is TGCGCCAGCAGCCAGGGGCAGAACTCGAGGAATGAGCAGTTCTTC.

This clonotype was counted between two and nine times. This chain links TRBV6-5 with TRBJ2-7; 7 nucleotides align to TRBD1. In germline, CDR1 is MNHEY, CDR2 SVGAGI. The CDR3 consists of 13 residues. The V gene end was trimmed by 2 bases and the J gene end by 5 bases; junction bases not matched to a gene: 3. The CDR3 loop is CASSYVQGDEQYV. CDR3 sequence (DNA): TGTGCCAGCAGTTACGTCCAGGGGGACGAGCAGTACGTC.

The rearrangement joins TRBV7-9 to TRBJ1-1; D is ambiguous. V was cut by 5 bases and J by 2 bases, with 12 bases left in between. The CDR3 is made up of 14 amino acids. Germline-derived CDR1 and CDR2 are SEHNR and FQNEAQ (reference sequence). The CDR3, as DNA: TGTGCCAGCAGCGCCGAGCAGCTTAACACTGAAGCTTTCTTT. Amino acid sequence: CASSAEQLNTEAFF.

This clonotype was seen many times. The chain uses TRBV7-8 and TRBJ2-2, with 8 bases that match TRBD2. This CDR3 has 15 amino acids. V lost 2 bases and J lost 3; bases outside the gene matches: 2. Per the germline V gene, CDR1 is SGHVS and CDR2 is FQNEAQ. The CDR3 sequence is CASSLIGGDTGELFF. DNA of the CDR3: TGTGCCAGCAGCTTAATCGGGGGGGACACCGGGGAGCTGTTTTTT.

V usage is TRBV7-9 and J usage is TRBJ1-4; weak D call: TRBD1 (5 bases). The CDR3 sequence is 14 residues long. Trimming removed 5 bases from V and 4 bases from J, with 11 bases in between. The germline V gene encodes CDR1 SEHNR and CDR2 FQNEAQ (reference sequence). Here the CDR3 DNA reads TGTGCCAGCAGCGCGACAGAGCATAATGAAAAACTGTTTTTT. Protein sequence: CASSATEHNEKLFF.

This sequence joins TRBV14 and TRBJ2-5; D is ambiguous. With 3 bases removed from V and 5 bases from J, the gap between germline ends came to 19 bases. There are 16 residues in the CDR3. Looked up from germline, CDR1 is SGHDN and CDR2 is FVKESK. Here the CDR3 DNA reads TGTGCCAGCAGCCACCAAATAGGGTTAAGTGCGGAGACCCAGTACTTC. Its translation: CASSHQIGLSAETQYF.

This clonotype has more than one count but fewer than ten. The V call is TRBV7-9, the J call TRBJ2-1; TRBD1 aligns across 7 bases. V lost 4 bases to trimming and J lost 4 bases; unmatched junction nucleotides: 7. CDR1 and CDR2 (germline): SEHNR, FQNEAQ (reference sequence). This CDR3 spans 15 amino acids. This CDR3 reads CASSSRTGVYNEQFF. The CDR3, as DNA: TGTGCCAGCAGCTCAAGAACAGGGGTTTACAATGAGCAGTTCTTC.

This clonotype was seen at least ten times. One end of the junction is discordant with germline, which a read error may explain. V usage is TRBV7-6 and J usage is TRBJ1-6; perhaps TRBD1 as D (6 bases). The CDR3 runs 15 residues. Germline CDR1 SGHVS, CDR2 FNYEAQ. The CDR3 nucleotides are TGTGTCAGCACCAAGGACAGCAGTTATAATTCACCCCTCCACTTT. This codes for CVSTKDSSYNSPLHF.

This clonotype was seen repeatedly, ten times or more. This chain links TRBV7-6 with TRBJ1-2; D is perhaps TRBD1 (5 bases). V lost 1 base to trimming and J lost 3 bases, with 12 bases between them. Germline CDR1 and CDR2: SGHVS and FNYEAQ. The CDR3 covers 15 residues. The DNA for the CDR3 is TGTGCCAGCAGCTTAGAGGCAGGGACCCACTATGGCTACACCTTC. Translating gives CASSLEAGTHYGYTF.

The table lists this clonotype with many counts. This chain connects TRBV28 to TRBJ1-1, with a possible D match to TRBD1 (6 bases). This CDR3 spans 12 amino acids. Per germline, CDR1 MDHEN and CDR2 SYDVKM. The germline V and J ends were trimmed by 11 bases and 8 bases, with 18 bases remaining between them. CDR3 sequence: CAGQSMDSEAFF. CDR3 sequence (DNA): TGTGCCGGACAATCGATGGACAGCGAAGCTTTCTTT.

A remark on this clonotype: At one end the junction does not follow the germline gene, possibly because of a read error. The chain uses TRBV5-4 and TRBJ2-7; weak D call: TRBD2 (6 bases). The CDR3 consists of 15 residues. Germline V gives CDR1 SGHNT, CDR2 YYREEE (reference sequence). CDR3 residues: CVSSLEGGVSYEQYF. CDR3 coding DNA: TGTGTCAGCAGCTTGGAAGGCGGGGTCTCCTACGAGCAGTACTTC. The full variable domain, its missing parts supplied by reference TRBV5-4 and TRBJ2-7, is ETGVTQSPTHLIKTRGQQVTLRCSSQSGHNTVSWYQQALGQGPQFIFQYYREEENGRGNFPPRFSGLQFPNYSSELNVNALELDDSALYLCVSSLEGGVSYEQYFGPGTRLTVT.

This clonotype was seen just once. The V and J genes are TRBV27 and TRBJ2-1; D tentatively reads TRBD1 or TRBD2 (5 bases each). V lost 5 bases and J 10 bases, leaving 21 bases between the germline ends. CDR1 and CDR2 (germline): MNHEY, SMNVEV (reference sequence). This CDR3 contains 15 residues. The CDR3 bases are TGTGCCAGCAGTGCGCTGGGGCAATGGGGGTTCGAGCAGTTCTTC. This codes for CASSALGQWGFEQFF.

V is TRBV5-5 and J is TRBJ1-4, with TRBD1 as a possible D gene (5 bases). CDR1 and CDR2 (germline): SGHKS, YYEKEE (reference sequence). Trimming shortened V by 4 bases and J by 7 bases, and 8 bases separated the two germline ends. The CDR3 sequence is 12 residues long. The CDR3 sequence: CASSPDTEKLFF. The CDR3 DNA reads TGTGCCAGCAGCCCGGACACTGAAAAACTGTTTTTT.

The J gene is TRBJ2-1, the V gene TRBV19; possibly TRBD1 for D (6 bases). V lost 3 bases and J 0 bases, leaving 12 bases between the germline ends. Germline-derived CDR1 and CDR2 are LNHDA and SQIVND (reference sequence). The CDR3 has 16 amino acids. The CDR3 DNA reads as TGTGCCAGTAGTATCTCGACAGGAGGCTCCTACAATGAGCAGTTCTTC. Translating gives CASSISTGGSYNEQFF.

Regarding this clonotype: This clone may be a read error of a much larger clone one base away. The CDR3 loop is CTSSLVTVWYNEQFF. The CDR3 DNA sequence: TGTACCAGCAGCTTAGTGACTGTGTGGTACAATGAGCAGTTCTTC. V gene TRBV7-2 combines with J gene TRBJ2-1, with D unclear. Trimming cost V 1 base and J 4 bases, with 11 bases left between them. Germline values: CDR1 SGHTA, CDR2 FQGNSA. The CDR3 is made up of 15 amino acids.

This clonotype was seen a few times. J is TRBJ2-2 and V is TRBV6-2 or TRBV6-3; TRBD1 matches at 8 bases. Germline CDR1 and CDR2: MNHEY and SVGEGT. Trimming at V came to 2 bases and at J to 6 bases, leaving 5 bases not matched to a gene. The CDR3 has 15 residues. In DNA form, the CDR3 reads TGTGCCAGCAGTTACGGCAGGGGGCTGTCCGGGGAGCTGTTTTTT. Protein product: CASSYGRGLSGELFF.

This clonotype was observed a handful of times. The J gene is TRBJ2-1, the V gene TRBV4-1; 14 bases map to TRBD2. CDR3 length: 15 amino acids. Germline V gene sequence: CDR1 MGHRA, CDR2 YSYEKL. Trimming at V came to 4 bases and at J to 9 bases, leaving 5 bases not matched to a gene. The CDR3 sequence: CASSPGLAGAGEQFF. The CDR3 DNA sequence: TGCGCCAGCAGCCCGGGACTAGCGGGGGCAGGTGAGCAGTTCTTC.